Included here is one T cell receptor beta chain sequence, with context. Antigen specificity is unknown. This record comes from a study of T cell responses to AZD1222 COVID-19 vaccine. The CDR3 length is 15 residues. Looked up from germline, CDR1 is KGHSH and CDR2 is LQKENI. V lost 6 bases and J lost 6, with 18 bases in between. TCRdb keeps only in-frame clones here, not all; method: immunoSEQ multiplex PCR. The data show 95,000 to 150,000 clones, almost 95% seen once. Regarding the study as a whole: Along spike, vaccine-associated CD4 TCRs were found throughout, with dominance at 160-218 and 743-854. Spike-specific TCR breadth and depth went up after people got two AZD1222 doses.

This chain joins TRBV18 and TRBJ1-5, with D maybe TRBD1 (6 bases). This sample comprised peripheral blood, obtained on day 0 of AZD1222 vaccination. The receptor was isolated from an adult in good health. CDR3 amino acids: CASSDRGGRGQPQHF. Written as DNA, the CDR3 is TGTGCCAGCTCGGACCGGGGGGGCAGGGGTCAGCCCCAGCATTTT.